Listed below are T cell receptor beta chains from one sample, sequenced in a study of shared clonotypes between healthy human individuals. The data were produced by immunoSEQ multiplex PCR, yet TCRdb's version contains in-frame clones alone and is incomplete. The table includes approximately 98,000 clones, roughly two thirds detected once. Sample: memory CD8+ T cells sorted from blood. Source of these receptors: a woman aged 25 to 39 in good health. The CDR3 runs from the conserved cysteine through the conserved F or W. D genes are given only for firm matches. The size entry is marked missing in some rows and otherwise reads once, few, many or a size class.

V gene,D gene,clone size,J gene,CDR3 protein,CDR3 DNA
TRBV27,-,many,TRBJ2-7,CASSYQRFSYEQYF,TGTGCCAGCAGTTACCAGCGGTTCTCCTACGAGCAGTACTTC
TRBV28,-,-,TRBJ2-7,CASSRTGSSYEQYF,TGTGCCAGCAGTCGTACAGGTAGCTCCTACGAGCAGTACTTC
TRBV25-1,-,-,TRBJ1-1,CASSHPEGFTEAFF,TGTGCCAGCAGCCATCCGGAGGGTTTCACTGAAGCTTTCTTT
TRBV11-3,-,-,TRBJ2-7,CASSLSGAEQYF,TGTGCCAGCAGCTTAAGTGGCGCCGAGCAGTACTTC
TRBV7-9,-,-,TRBJ2-7,CASSFTPGIALTYEQYF,TGTGCCAGCAGCTTCACGCCGGGGATAGCGCTAACCTACGAGCAGTACTTC
TRBV19,-,-,TRBJ2-3,CASNPGLDTDTQYF,TGTGCCAGCAATCCGGGACTCGACACAGATACGCAGTATTTT
TRBV19,-,-,TRBJ2-3,CASSKDSWVTSTDTQYF,TGTGCCAGTAGCAAGGACAGTTGGGTGACTAGCACAGATACGCAGTATTTT
TRBV5-4,TRBD2,-,TRBJ2-7,CASSPGGGFSTVSYEQYF,TGTGCCAGCAGTCCCGGGGGGGGCTTTTCTACGGTATCCTACGAGCAGTACTTC
TRBV5-6,TRBD1,-,TRBJ1-1,CASSPDGQGMNTEAFF,TGTGCCAGCAGCCCGGATGGACAGGGTATGAACACTGAAGCTTTCTTT
TRBV7-8,-,-,TRBJ1-2,CASSLGQAGGYGYTF,TGTGCCAGCAGCTTAGGGCAGGCTGGGGGCTATGGCTACACCTTC
TRBV27,-,-,TRBJ2-1,CASSLWGNSYNEQFF,TGTGCCAGCAGTTTATGGGGGAACTCCTACAATGAGCAGTTCTTC
TRBV5-1,-,-,TRBJ2-5,CASSLLTAQETQYF,TGCGCCAGCAGCTTGCTGACAGCCCAAGAGACCCAGTACTTC
TRBV7-8,-,-,TRBJ1-1,CASSSSGSPNTEAFF,TGTGCCAGCAGCTCTTCTGGGAGTCCGAACACTGAAGCTTTCTTT
TRBV14,TRBD1,-,TRBJ1-5,CASSSTGSGNQPQHF,TGTGCCAGCAGCTCGACAGGGTCAGGCAATCAGCCCCAGCATTTT
TRBV7-8,-,many,TRBJ1-2,CASSPSIFSETHGYTF,TGTGCCAGCAGCCCTTCAATTTTCTCCGAGACGCATGGCTACACCTTC
TRBV4-1,-,once,TRBJ2-5,CASSQTRGVPTIEQYF,TGCGCCAGCAGCCAGACTAGGGGAGTACCTACAATAGAGCAGTACTTC
TRBV5-6,TRBD2,-,TRBJ2-5,CASRISTGGLLAGVETQYF,TGTGCCAGCAGAATTAGCACAGGGGGTCTCCTAGCGGGAGTAGAGACCCAGTACTTC
TRBV4-2,-,-,TRBJ2-7,CASSQDGDSSSYEQYF,TGTGCCAGCAGCCAAGACGGGGACTCCAGCTCCTACGAGCAGTACTTC
TRBV27,TRBD2,-,TRBJ2-7,CASTRLAGGSYEQYF,TGTGCCAGCACTCGACTAGCGGGAGGGTCCTACGAGCAGTACTTC
TRBV28,TRBD1,-,TRBJ1-4,CASIKGNRGTEKLFF,TGTGCCAGCATTAAAGGAAACAGGGGGACTGAAAAACTGTTTTTT
TRBV27,TRBD2,few,TRBJ2-1,CASGLALSNEQFF,TGTGCCAGCGGACTAGCCCTCTCCAATGAGCAGTTCTTC
TRBV28,TRBD1,few,TRBJ1-4,CASSAPDRADLDEKLFF,TGTGCCAGCAGCGCGCCCGACAGGGCCGATCTGGATGAAAAACTGTTTTTT
TRBV5-1,-,-,TRBJ2-7,CASSGYNGQYF,TGCGCCAGCAGCGGGTACAACGGGCAGTACTTC
TRBV5-1,TRBD2,once,TRBJ2-1,CASIGLENEQFF,TGCGCCAGCATCGGACTAGAAAATGAGCAGTTCTTC
TRBV7-6,-,-,TRBJ2-3,CASSKQTFRSDTQYF,TGTGCCAGCAGCAAACAGACCTTTAGATCAGATACGCAGTATTTT
TRBV30,-,-,TRBJ2-1,CAWSSNLLEQFF,TGTGCCTGGAGTTCAAATCTCCTTGAGCAGTTCTTC
TRBV5-6,-,once,TRBJ2-1,CASSRTRTNEQFF,TGTGCCAGCAGCCGCACTAGGACCAATGAGCAGTTCTTC
TRBV9,-,few,TRBJ1-4,CASSDSVATNEKLFF,TGTGCCAGCAGCGACTCGGTTGCAACTAATGAAAAACTGTTTTTT
TRBV18,-,-,TRBJ1-3,CASSPTGGSGNTIYF,TGTGCCAGCTCACCTACAGGAGGCTCTGGAAACACCATATATTTT
TRBV2,TRBD1,-,TRBJ2-5,CAILEYLRGRLLHGKETQYF,TGTGCCATCCTAGAGTACCTCAGGGGGCGGCTCCTGCACGGAAAAGAGACCCAGTACTTC